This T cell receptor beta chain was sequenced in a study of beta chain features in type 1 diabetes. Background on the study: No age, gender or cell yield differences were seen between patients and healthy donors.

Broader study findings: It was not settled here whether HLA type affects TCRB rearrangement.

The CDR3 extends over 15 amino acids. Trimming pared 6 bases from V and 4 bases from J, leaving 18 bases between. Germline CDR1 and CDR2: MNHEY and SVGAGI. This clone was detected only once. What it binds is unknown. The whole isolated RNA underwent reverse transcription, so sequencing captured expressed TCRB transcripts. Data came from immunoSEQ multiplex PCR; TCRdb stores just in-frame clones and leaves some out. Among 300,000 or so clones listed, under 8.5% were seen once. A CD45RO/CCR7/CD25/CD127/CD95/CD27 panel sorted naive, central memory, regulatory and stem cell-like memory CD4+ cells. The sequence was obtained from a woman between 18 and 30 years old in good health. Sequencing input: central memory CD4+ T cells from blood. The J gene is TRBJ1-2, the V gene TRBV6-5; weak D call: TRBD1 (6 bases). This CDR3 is CASRANQGQGYGYTF. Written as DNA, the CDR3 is TGTGCCAGCAGAGCCAATCAGGGGCAGGGCTATGGCTACACCTTC.